This is a list of T cell receptor beta chains from one sample in a study of blood T cell repertoires in COVID-19. Some clones are missing from TCRdb's copy, which holds only in-frame ones; the method was immunoSEQ multiplex PCR. Altogether 280,000 or so clones are present, more than 75% being singletons, with the ten largest covering around 2.1%. Sequencing was done on a sample of peripheral blood. The receptor source for this set is a woman aged 25 to 39 who had recovered from COVID-19. Both conserved end residues are part of each CDR3. Each record gives: CDR3 protein, CDR3 DNA, J gene, clone size, D gene, CDR3 length, V gene. A D gene is named only where the DNA matches it firmly. Where a row states a size, it is once, few, many or the class of an expanded clone; other rows omit it.

CDR3 protein: CASTRGALSSYEQYF; CDR3 DNA: TGTGCCAGCACCCGGGGGGCACTGAGCTCCTACGAGCAGTACTTC; J gene: TRBJ2-7; clone size: NA; D gene: NA; CDR3 length: 15; V gene: TRBV6-5
CDR3 protein: CASRTQVQNTEAFF; CDR3 DNA: TGTGCCAGCAGAACACAGGTTCAGAACACTGAAGCTTTCTTT; J gene: TRBJ1-1; clone size: NA; D gene: NA; CDR3 length: 14; V gene: TRBV7-8
CDR3 protein: CAWRSDYEKLFF; CDR3 DNA: TGTGCCTGGAGAAGCGATTATGAAAAACTGTTTTTT; J gene: TRBJ1-4; clone size: NA; D gene: NA; CDR3 length: 12; V gene: TRBV30
CDR3 protein: CASSFQRGYTDTQYF; CDR3 DNA: TGTGCCAGCAGCTTCCAACGGGGGTACACAGATACGCAGTATTTT; J gene: TRBJ2-3; clone size: NA; D gene: NA; CDR3 length: 15; V gene: TRBV7-2
CDR3 protein: CAWTPRGYEQYF; CDR3 DNA: TGTGCCTGGACACCAAGGGGGTACGAGCAGTACTTC; J gene: TRBJ2-7; clone size: once; D gene: NA; CDR3 length: 12; V gene: TRBV30
CDR3 protein: CATSEGGGSQETQYF; CDR3 DNA: TGTGCCACCAGTGAGGGCGGGGGGAGTCAAGAGACCCAGTACTTC; J gene: TRBJ2-5; clone size: NA; D gene: TRBD2; CDR3 length: 15; V gene: TRBV24-1
CDR3 protein: CASSLATGINSPLHF; CDR3 DNA: TGCGCCAGCAGCTTGGCCACAGGGATCAATTCACCCCTCCACTTT; J gene: TRBJ1-6; clone size: NA; D gene: NA; CDR3 length: 15; V gene: TRBV5-1
CDR3 protein: CASSLLSGGPPEAFF; CDR3 DNA: TGTGCCAGCAGTTTATTAAGTGGGGGCCCCCCTGAAGCTTTCTTT; J gene: TRBJ1-1; clone size: once; D gene: NA; CDR3 length: 15; V gene: TRBV28
CDR3 protein: CASSLLGDATWGYTF; CDR3 DNA: TGTGCCAGCAGCTTGTTAGGAGACGCAACCTGGGGCTACACCTTC; J gene: TRBJ1-2; clone size: once; D gene: NA; CDR3 length: 15; V gene: TRBV5-5
CDR3 protein: CASSEARFQPQHF; CDR3 DNA: TGTGCCAGCAGTGAAGCTCGGTTTCAGCCCCAGCATTTT; J gene: TRBJ1-5; clone size: NA; D gene: NA; CDR3 length: 13; V gene: TRBV6-1
CDR3 protein: CASSPFQMNTEAFF; CDR3 DNA: TGTGCCAGCAGCCCTTTTCAGATGAACACTGAAGCTTTCTTT; J gene: TRBJ1-1; clone size: NA; D gene: NA; CDR3 length: 14; V gene: TRBV5-4
CDR3 protein: CASSIDGEDQPQHF; CDR3 DNA: TGTGCCAGTAGTATCGACGGGGAGGACCAGCCCCAGCATTTT; J gene: TRBJ1-5; clone size: NA; D gene: NA; CDR3 length: 14; V gene: TRBV19
CDR3 protein: CATSGTDRGFNEQFF; CDR3 DNA: TGTGCCACCAGTGGGACCGACAGGGGGTTCAATGAGCAGTTCTTC; J gene: TRBJ2-1; clone size: NA; D gene: TRBD1; CDR3 length: 15; V gene: TRBV24-1
CDR3 protein: CASSPITSGSLYEQYF; CDR3 DNA: TGTGCCAGCTCACCCATAACTAGCGGGAGTCTCTACGAGCAGTACTTC; J gene: TRBJ2-7; clone size: NA; D gene: TRBD2; CDR3 length: 16; V gene: TRBV18
CDR3 protein: CASSLSGQNNEQFF; CDR3 DNA: TGTGCCAGCAGCTTATCTGGGCAGAACAATGAGCAGTTCTTC; J gene: TRBJ2-1; clone size: NA; D gene: NA; CDR3 length: 14; V gene: TRBV7-3
CDR3 protein: CASSPGQGMGYTF; CDR3 DNA: TGTGCCAGCAGCCCCGGACAGGGTATGGGCTACACCTTC; J gene: TRBJ1-2; clone size: once; D gene: TRBD1; CDR3 length: 13; V gene: TRBV9
CDR3 protein: CAISEGAGRANSPLHF; CDR3 DNA: TGTGCCATCAGTGAGGGGGCAGGGCGCGCGAATTCACCCCTCCACTTT; J gene: TRBJ1-6; clone size: NA; D gene: NA; CDR3 length: 16; V gene: TRBV10-3
CDR3 protein: CASSSTGFSTEAFF; CDR3 DNA: TGTGCCAGCAGTTCCACAGGGTTCTCCACTGAAGCTTTCTTT; J gene: TRBJ1-1; clone size: NA; D gene: NA; CDR3 length: 14; V gene: TRBV6-6
CDR3 protein: CASSQVRVEGYTF; CDR3 DNA: TGCGCCAGCAGCCAAGTGAGGGTGGAGGGCTACACCTTC; J gene: TRBJ1-2; clone size: NA; D gene: NA; CDR3 length: 13; V gene: TRBV4-1
CDR3 protein: CATSRDQQPQHF; CDR3 DNA: TGTGCCACCAGCAGAGATCAACAGCCCCAGCATTTT; J gene: TRBJ1-5; clone size: many; D gene: NA; CDR3 length: 12; V gene: TRBV15
CDR3 protein: CASSSTGLGEKLFF; CDR3 DNA: TGCGCCAGCAGTTCAACAGGGCTGGGGGAAAAACTGTTTTTT; J gene: TRBJ1-4; clone size: NA; D gene: NA; CDR3 length: 14; V gene: TRBV10-2
CDR3 protein: CASSSRDRRDNEQFF; CDR3 DNA: TGTGCCAGCAGCAGCCGGGACAGACGGGACAATGAGCAGTTCTTC; J gene: TRBJ2-1; clone size: NA; D gene: TRBD1; CDR3 length: 15; V gene: TRBV11-2
CDR3 protein: CASSLAGGPGTDTQYF; CDR3 DNA: TGCGCCAGCAGTTTAGCGGGGGGGCCGGGCACAGATACGCAGTATTTT; J gene: TRBJ2-3; clone size: once; D gene: TRBD2; CDR3 length: 16; V gene: TRBV5-1
CDR3 protein: CASSFGGSHTGELFF; CDR3 DNA: TGTGCCAGCAGTTTCGGGGGGAGTCACACCGGGGAGCTGTTTTTT; J gene: TRBJ2-2; clone size: many; D gene: TRBD2; CDR3 length: 15; V gene: TRBV28
CDR3 protein: CASSYPGQSWGYTF; CDR3 DNA: TGCGCCAGCAGCTATCCGGGACAGTCCTGGGGCTACACCTTC; J gene: TRBJ1-2; clone size: NA; D gene: TRBD1; CDR3 length: 14; V gene: TRBV4-1
CDR3 protein: CASRLAGGNEQFF; CDR3 DNA: TGTGCCAGCAGGCTAGCGGGAGGGAATGAGCAGTTCTTC; J gene: TRBJ2-1; clone size: NA; D gene: TRBD2; CDR3 length: 13; V gene: TRBV11-2
CDR3 protein: CASSELRGTDQPQHF; CDR3 DNA: TGTGCCAGCAGTGAACTCCGGGGAACTGATCAGCCCCAGCATTTT; J gene: TRBJ1-5; clone size: NA; D gene: NA; CDR3 length: 15; V gene: TRBV2
CDR3 protein: CASSLGTSGYEQYF; CDR3 DNA: TGTGCCAGCAGTTTGGGCACTAGCGGGTACGAGCAGTACTTC; J gene: TRBJ2-7; clone size: few; D gene: TRBD2; CDR3 length: 14; V gene: TRBV6-2/TRBV6-3
CDR3 protein: CASSPPGGLQETQYF; CDR3 DNA: TGTGCCAGCTCACCACCGGGAGGGCTCCAAGAGACCCAGTACTTC; J gene: TRBJ2-5; clone size: NA; D gene: TRBD2; CDR3 length: 15; V gene: TRBV18
CDR3 protein: CASSYGSGSPLHF; CDR3 DNA: TGTGCCAGTTCCTACGGGTCCGGTTCACCCCTCCACTTT; J gene: TRBJ1-6; clone size: NA; D gene: NA; CDR3 length: 13; V gene: TRBV27
CDR3 protein: CASSIGGGNTEAFF; CDR3 DNA: TGTGCCAGCAGCATTGGGGGAGGGAACACTGAAGCTTTCTTT; J gene: TRBJ1-1; clone size: NA; D gene: NA; CDR3 length: 14; V gene: TRBV9
CDR3 protein: CASSPRDRGLGEKLFF; CDR3 DNA: TGTGCCAGCAGCCCTCGGGACAGGGGGCTTGGTGAAAAACTGTTTTTT; J gene: TRBJ1-4; clone size: NA; D gene: TRBD1; CDR3 length: 16; V gene: TRBV7-9
CDR3 protein: CASSLGTSGSYEQYF; CDR3 DNA: TGTGCCAGCAGCTTGGGGACTAGCGGTTCCTACGAGCAGTACTTC; J gene: TRBJ2-7; clone size: NA; D gene: TRBD2; CDR3 length: 15; V gene: TRBV5-4
CDR3 protein: CAWRFKGTNYGYTF; CDR3 DNA: TGTGCCTGGAGATTTAAGGGGACTAACTATGGCTACACCTTC; J gene: TRBJ1-2; clone size: NA; D gene: NA; CDR3 length: 14; V gene: TRBV30
CDR3 protein: CASSPSGRLVNEQYF; CDR3 DNA: TGTGCCAGCAGCCCTTCAGGGCGGCTGGTAAACGAGCAGTACTTC; J gene: TRBJ2-7; clone size: NA; D gene: NA; CDR3 length: 15; V gene: TRBV7-2
CDR3 protein: CASSQSTGAEQTQYF; CDR3 DNA: TGTGCCAGCAGCCAAAGTACGGGAGCGGAGCAGACCCAGTACTTC; J gene: TRBJ2-5; clone size: NA; D gene: NA; CDR3 length: 15; V gene: TRBV3-1/TRBV3-2
CDR3 protein: CASSFARGYEQYF; CDR3 DNA: TGTGCCAGCAGTTTCGCCCGGGGCTACGAGCAGTACTTC; J gene: TRBJ2-7; clone size: once; D gene: NA; CDR3 length: 13; V gene: TRBV27
CDR3 protein: CATEEQGRDTQYF; CDR3 DNA: TGTGCCACCGAAGAGCAGGGGAGAGATACGCAGTATTTT; J gene: TRBJ2-3; clone size: NA; D gene: NA; CDR3 length: 13; V gene: TRBV19
CDR3 protein: CASSYPGRAGYTF; CDR3 DNA: TGTGCCAGCAGTTACCCCGGGAGGGCTGGCTACACCTTC; J gene: TRBJ1-2; clone size: NA; D gene: NA; CDR3 length: 13; V gene: TRBV6-5
CDR3 protein: CASSAGLAGGLQETQYF; CDR3 DNA: TGTGCCAGCAGCGCGGGACTAGCGGGGGGGCTTCAGGAGACCCAGTACTTC; J gene: TRBJ2-5; clone size: NA; D gene: TRBD2; CDR3 length: 17; V gene: TRBV5-4
CDR3 protein: CASSSSVDSSIGRFF; CDR3 DNA: TGTGCCAGCAGTTCTTCCGTGGACTCCTCAATCGGACGGTTCTTC; J gene: TRBJ2-1; clone size: NA; D gene: NA; CDR3 length: 15; V gene: TRBV28
CDR3 protein: CAIGTGSNQPQHF; CDR3 DNA: TGTGCCATCGGGACAGGATCCAATCAGCCCCAGCATTTT; J gene: TRBJ1-5; clone size: NA; D gene: TRBD1; CDR3 length: 13; V gene: TRBV10-3
CDR3 protein: CASSLRETDTQYF; CDR3 DNA: TGTGCCAGCAGCTTGCGCGAGACAGATACGCAGTATTTT; J gene: TRBJ2-3; clone size: NA; D gene: NA; CDR3 length: 13; V gene: TRBV5-6
CDR3 protein: CASTYRLAGGGELFF; CDR3 DNA: TGTGCCAGCACCTACAGACTAGCGGGCGGCGGGGAGCTGTTTTTT; J gene: TRBJ2-2; clone size: once; D gene: TRBD2; CDR3 length: 15; V gene: TRBV6-5
CDR3 protein: CASSELGLAGPNEQFF; CDR3 DNA: TGTGCCAGCAGCGAACTGGGACTAGCGGGTCCCAATGAGCAGTTCTTC; J gene: TRBJ2-1; clone size: NA; D gene: TRBD2; CDR3 length: 16; V gene: TRBV7-8
CDR3 protein: CASHVSGDTQYF; CDR3 DNA: TGCGCCAGCCACGTCTCAGGAGATACGCAGTATTTT; J gene: TRBJ2-3; clone size: NA; D gene: NA; CDR3 length: 12; V gene: TRBV5-1
CDR3 protein: CASSQGRAGGTNYGYTF; CDR3 DNA: TGCGCCAGCAGCCAAGGCAGGGCAGGGGGGACCAACTATGGCTACACCTTC; J gene: TRBJ1-2; clone size: NA; D gene: TRBD1; CDR3 length: 17; V gene: TRBV4-3